These 8 T cell receptor beta chains share one sample of origin, sequenced in a study of T-cell memory formation after mild COVID-19. Each CDR3 protein is one row after TCRdb ran MiXCR on the 5' RACE reads. The table lists hundreds of thousands of distinct CDR3 sequences, over 20% of them singletons, with approximately 12% in the top ten. Sequencing used PBMCs or a T cell subset sorted from them (not recorded which). Source of these receptors: an adult woman who had mild COVID-19 (a few samples of this study predate the infection). Cell type and time point are not known.

The chain has TRBV7-9 and TRBJ1-5, with D tentatively TRBD1 (5 bases). Germline V gene sequence: CDR1 SEHNR, CDR2 FQNEAQ (reference sequence). The V end was cut by 5 bases, the J end by 7 bases, with 18 bases between. The CDR3 spans 15 residues. The CDR3 nucleotides are TGTGCCAGCAGCCCATGGGGGGGTTCGGGGCAGCCCCAGCATTTT. Its translation: CASSPWGGSGQPQHF. Full variable domain (missing parts from reference TRBV7-9 and TRBJ1-5): DTGVSQNPRHKITKRGQNVTFRCDPISEHNRLYWYRQTLGQGPEFLTYFQNEAQLEKSRLLSDRFSAERPKGSFSTLEIQRTEQGDSAMYLCASSPWGGSGQPQHFGDGTRLSIL.

This clonotype appeared a few times. V and J are TRBV7-9 and TRBJ2-1, with D hard to call. Deletions cut 7 bases from V and 7 bases from J, with 11 bases between. The CDR3 consists of 12 residues. Germline V gene lookup returns CDR1 SEHNR and CDR2 FQNEAQ (reference sequence). CDR3 DNA: TGTGCCAGCAAAGGCCTAGAGAATGAGCAGTTCTTC. The encoded protein is CASKGLENEQFF.

V usage is TRBV6-5 and J usage is TRBJ1-1; D might be TRBD1 (5 bases). Germline CDR1 reads MNHEY; CDR2 reads SVGAGI. V was shortened by 0 bases and J by 5 bases, with 10 bases between the two germline ends. The length of the CDR3 is 14 residues. The CDR3 loop is CASSYSPGMTEAFF. CDR3 nucleotides: TGTGCCAGCAGTTACTCACCAGGGATGACTGAAGCTTTCTTT.

V usage is TRBV29-1 and J usage is TRBJ2-1; a possible D gene is TRBD2 (5 bases). Germline V gene data show CDR1 as SQVTM and CDR2 as ANQGSEA. The CDR3 loop spans 14 amino acids. Trimming shortened V by 8 bases and J by 9 bases, and 23 bases separated the two germline ends. CDR3 protein: CSLTRRRTGGEQFF. The DNA for the CDR3 is TGCAGCCTCACGAGGAGACGGACCGGAGGTGAGCAGTTCTTC.

This clonotype was counted only a few times. The V and J genes are TRBV7-9 and TRBJ2-3; TRBD1 matches at 7 bases. The CDR3 length is 15 residues. Germline CDR1 reads SEHNR; CDR2 reads FQNEAQ (reference sequence). V trimming: 0 bases; J trimming: 6 bases; junction bases outside the gene matches: 6. CDR3 DNA: TGTGCCAGCAGCTTAGCAGAAAGGGGGCCCGATACGCAGTATTTT. Translated, it gives CASSLAERGPDTQYF.

This chain uses TRBV6-2 or TRBV6-3 with TRBJ2-7; 7 positions match TRBD1. Germline CDR1 is MNHEY and CDR2 is SVGEGT. The CDR3 sequence is 16 residues long. V lost 0 bases and J lost 4; bases outside the gene matches: 9. CDR3 in amino acids: CASSYSTTGESYEQYF. CDR3 coding DNA: TGTGCCAGCAGTTACTCGACAACAGGGGAATCGTACGAGCAGTACTTC.

This chain joins TRBV7-9 and TRBJ1-1, with TRBD1 matching over 12 bases. This CDR3 comprises 15 residues. CDR1 and CDR2 from the germline V gene are SEHNR and FQNEAQ (reference sequence). Trimming cost V 4 bases and J 11 bases; bases outside gene matches: 11. CDR3 region: CASSSTPGQGAWAFF. CDR3 nucleotides: TGTGCCAGCAGCTCCACGCCGGGACAGGGGGCTTGGGCTTTCTTT. Full variable domain (missing parts from reference TRBV7-9 and TRBJ1-1): DTGVSQNPRHKITKRGQNVTFRCDPISEHNRLYWYRQTLGQGPEFLTYFQNEAQLEKSRLLSDRFSAERPKGSFSTLEIQRTEQGDSAMYLCASSSTPGQGAWAFFGQGTRLTVV.

This chain links TRBV18 with TRBJ2-4; 9 bases are shared with TRBD1. The CDR3 is 14 amino acids. Per the germline V gene, CDR1 is KGHSH and CDR2 is LQKENI. Germline trimming cut 3 bases from V and 7 bases from J; bases unmatched to any gene: 4. CDR3 amino acids: CASSPTGQGNIQYF. For the CDR3, the DNA is TGTGCCAGCTCACCCACGGGACAGGGCAACATTCAGTACTTC.